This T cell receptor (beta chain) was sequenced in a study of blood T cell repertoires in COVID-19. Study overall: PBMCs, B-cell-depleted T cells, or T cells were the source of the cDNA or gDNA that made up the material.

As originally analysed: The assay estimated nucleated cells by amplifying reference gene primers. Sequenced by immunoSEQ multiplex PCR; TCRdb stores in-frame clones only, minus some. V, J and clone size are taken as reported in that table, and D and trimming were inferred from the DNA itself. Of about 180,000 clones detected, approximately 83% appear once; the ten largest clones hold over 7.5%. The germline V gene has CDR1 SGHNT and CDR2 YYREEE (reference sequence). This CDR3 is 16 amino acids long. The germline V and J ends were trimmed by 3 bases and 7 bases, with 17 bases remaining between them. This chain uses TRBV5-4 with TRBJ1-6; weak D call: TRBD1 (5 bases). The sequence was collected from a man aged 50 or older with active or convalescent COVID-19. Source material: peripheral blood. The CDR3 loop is CASSSGQNGLNSPLHF. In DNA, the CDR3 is TGTGCCAGCAGCTCCGGACAAAATGGGTTGAATTCACCCCTCCACTTT.